These 21 T cell receptor beta chains came from one sample sequenced in a study of T cells in Graves' hyperthyroidism and ophthalmopathy. The investigators amplified TCR beta CDR3 regions from RNA transcripts. During a first-round RT-PCR of the TCR CDR3, the HTBI primer set was used. TCRdb passed the multiplex PCR reads through MiXCR, listing each CDR3 protein once. This sample has over 450,000 distinct CDR3 sequences, with more than 15% found just once. Input material: blood. The receptor set was obtained from a woman aged 18-30 years with Graves' ophthalmopathy.

This clonotype has only a few counts. The chain has TRBV9 and TRBJ1-6; no firm D call. This CDR3 contains 12 residues. Germline loops: CDR1 SGDLS, CDR2 YYNGEE. V was shortened by 7 bases and J by 7 bases, with 9 bases between the two germline ends. CDR3 bases: TGTGCCAGCGGTACAGCGAATTCACCCCTCCACTTT. It yields the protein CASGTANSPLHF.

The chain recombines TRBV7-9 with TRBJ2-2; TRBD2 matches at 13 bases. J gave up 2 bases and V 7 bases, and 13 bases lay outside the gene matches. CDR1 SEHNR and CDR2 FQNEAQ come from the germline V gene (reference sequence). The CDR3 sequence is 19 residues long. This CDR3 reads CASTSTSGRARGNTGELFF. CDR3 coding DNA: TGTGCCAGCACCTCAACTAGCGGGAGGGCCAGGGGCAACACCGGGGAGCTGTTTTTT.

This clonotype has at least ten counts. The chain couples TRBV28 to TRBJ2-7, with D possibly called TRBD1 or TRBD2 (5 bases each). V was cut by 6 bases and J by 2 bases, with 11 bases left in between. Germline CDR1 MDHEN, CDR2 SYDVKM. This CDR3 is 13 amino acids long. CDR3 sequence reads: CASRGTEPYEQYF. For the CDR3, the DNA is TGTGCCAGCAGAGGGACCGAACCCTACGAGCAGTACTTC.

This sequence joins TRBV15 and TRBJ1-4; 8 nucleotides agree with TRBD1. V was pared by 9 bases and J by 6 bases, with 9 bases of the junction left unmatched. Looked up from germline, CDR1 is LNHNV and CDR2 is YYDKDF (reference sequence). The CDR3 is made up of 14 amino acids. CDR3 DNA: TGTGCCACTACCAAGGACAGGGAACATGAAAAACTGTTTTTT. Protein sequence: CATTKDREHEKLFF.

At least ten counts were recorded for this clonotype. The gene calls are TRBV7-2 and TRBJ2-7; tentatively, D is TRBD1 or TRBD2 (5 bases each). CDR1 is SGHTA and CDR2 is FQGNSA in the germline V gene. This CDR3 has 17 residues. V was pared by 6 bases and J by 0 bases, with 21 bases between. CDR3 coding DNA: TGTGCCAGCAGTTTACATTACGGGGCAGGGCCCTCCTACGAGCAGTACTTC. It is translated as CASSLHYGAGPSYEQYF. The whole variable domain, filled in from reference TRBV7-2 and TRBJ2-7, reads GAGVSQSPSNKVTEKGKDVELRCDPISGHTALYWYRQSLGQGLEFLIYFQGNSAPDKSGLPSDRFSAERTGGSVSTLTIQRTQQEDSAVYLCASSLHYGAGPSYEQYFGPGTRLTVT.

This clonotype was picked up a small number of times. V and J are TRBV6-1 and TRBJ2-3; 10 bases line up with TRBD2. The V gene end was trimmed by 8 bases and the J gene end by 2 bases; junction bases not matched to a gene: 4. The CDR3 covers 14 residues. In germline, CDR1 is MNHNS, CDR2 SASEGT. CDR3 nucleotide sequence: TGTGCCAGCGGAACTAGCGGGAACACAGATACGCAGTATTTT. Translated, it gives CASGTSGNTDTQYF.

This clonotype appeared many times. The chain employs TRBV11-2 and TRBJ1-1; 8 bases map to TRBD1. The germline V gene encodes CDR1 SGHAT and CDR2 FQNNGV. The CDR3 has 16 residues. Germline trimming cut 0 bases from V and 4 bases from J; bases unmatched to any gene: 7. CDR3 bases: TGTGCCAGCAGCTTAGATCCCCCCGACAGGGGCACTGAAGCTTTCTTT. Translating it yields CASSLDPPDRGTEAFF. Full variable domain (outside the CDR3, taken from reference TRBV11-2 and TRBJ1-1): EAGVAQSPRYKIIEKRQSVAFWCNPISGHATLYWYQQILGQGPKLLIQFQNNGVVDDSQLPKDRFSAERLKGVDSTLKIQPAKLEDSAVYLCASSLDPPDRGTEAFFGQGTRLTVV.

The chain is built from TRBV7-3 and TRBJ2-1, with 12 bases identical to TRBD2. Per the germline V gene, CDR1 is SGHTA and CDR2 is FQGTGA. The CDR3 is made up of 14 amino acids. V shed 5 bases and J 12 bases; nucleotides not matched to a gene: 8. CDR3 region: CASSPGLAGTRQFF. In DNA form, the CDR3 reads TGTGCCAGCAGCCCGGGACTAGCGGGTACAAGGCAGTTCTTC.

This clonotype was counted between two and nine times. The chain has TRBV4-1 and TRBJ1-1, with a weak D call TRBD1 (5 bases). This CDR3 has 14 amino acids. CDR1 is MGHRA, CDR2 YSYEKL, per germline. Trimming stripped 0 bases from V and 5 bases from J, with 10 bases between. This CDR3 is CASSQEAGKTEAFF. For the CDR3, the DNA is TGCGCCAGCAGCCAAGAGGCAGGGAAGACTGAAGCTTTCTTT.

This clonotype was seen at least ten times. This chain joins TRBV27 and TRBJ2-5; tentative D call: TRBD2 (6 bases). V lost 4 bases and J lost 6, with 12 bases in between. The length of the CDR3 is 13 residues. Germline V CDR1 and CDR2: MNHEY, SMNVEV (reference sequence). In DNA form, the CDR3 reads TGTGCCAGCAGTTCCGGACTAACTCAGACCCAGTACTTC. Its translation is CASSSGLTQTQYF.

The chain carries TRBV20-1 and TRBJ2-1; TRBD1 is a possible D gene (5 bases). The germline CDR1 and CDR2 sequences are DFQATT and SNEGSKA (reference sequence). V was clipped by 3 bases and J by 9 bases, with 18 bases between them. The CDR3 covers 14 residues. In nucleotides, the CDR3 is TGCAGTGCTAGTATCCAGCGTTCAGACAGTGAGCAGTTCTTC. Translation gives CSASIQRSDSEQFF.

This clonotype was seen many times. This rearrangement joins TRBV2 to TRBJ2-2, with unresolved D. The germline V and J ends were trimmed by 9 bases and 2 bases, with 7 bases remaining between them. The germline V gene has CDR1 SNHLY and CDR2 FYNNEI. The CDR3 extends over 12 amino acids. DNA for the CDR3: TGTGCCAGAGACAAAAACACCGGGGAGCTGTTTTTT. Its protein product is CARDKNTGELFF.

This clonotype was seen only a few times. The V gene is TRBV4-2, the J gene TRBJ2-1; 11 bases map to TRBD2. The germline V gene has CDR1 LGHNA and CDR2 YNFKEQ. The V and J ends lost 6 bases and 4 bases, in that order; junction bases with no gene match: 5. The CDR3 extends over 15 amino acids. The chain's CDR3 is CASRVGTSGYNEQFF. Written as DNA, the CDR3 is TGTGCCAGCAGGGTCGGGACTAGCGGATACAATGAGCAGTTCTTC.

In this sample, this clonotype turned up a few times. The chain couples TRBV5-5 to TRBJ2-1; 8 nucleotides line up with TRBD1. With V trimmed by 4 bases and J by 14 bases, 11 bases remained unmatched. The CDR3 covers 13 residues. CDR1 and CDR2 (germline): SGHKS, YYEKEE (reference sequence). The CDR3 region is CASSSRTGLMEFF. CDR3 in DNA: TGTGCCAGCAGCAGCCGGACAGGGCTTATGGAGTTCTTC.

A word on this clonotype: One base away lies a much larger clone, so this may be a sequencing read error. V gene TRBV30 combines with J gene TRBJ1-1, with no clear D. CDR3 length equals 11 residues. Looked up from germline, CDR1 is GTSNPN and CDR2 is SVGIG (reference sequence). The CDR3 DNA reads as TGTGCCTGGAGTGTGAAACATGAAGCTGTCTTT. It yields the protein CAWSVKHEAVF.

This clonotype showed up many times. V gene TRBV28 combines with J gene TRBJ2-1, with TRBD2 identical over 10 bases. CDR3 length: 17 residues. Germline V lookup: CDR1 MDHEN, CDR2 SYDVKM. J gave up 7 bases and V 5 bases, and 14 bases lay outside the gene matches. CDR3 DNA sequence: TGTGCCAGCAGTCCGAACCCAGCGGGAGGGCCGCGGAATGAGCAGTTCTTC. This codes for CASSPNPAGGPRNEQFF.

The chain carries TRBV6-1 and TRBJ2-2; 13 bases line up with TRBD2. This CDR3 has 17 residues. V dropped 6 bases and J dropped 0; count of bases not matched to a gene: 4. Germline values: CDR1 MNHNS, CDR2 SASEGT. This chain's CDR3 is CASSGLAGAANTGELFF. The CDR3 coding sequence is TGTGCCAGCAGCGGACTAGCGGGGGCCGCGAACACCGGGGAGCTGTTTTTT.

This clonotype was detected ten times or more. This rearrangement joins TRBV28 to TRBJ1-6, with 9 bases lining up with TRBD1. Trimming took 4 bases from V and 3 from J; bases not matched to a gene: 7. Germline assignment: CDR1 MDHEN and CDR2 SYDVKM. This CDR3 region has 17 residues. CDR3 amino acids: CASSSPGTGNYNSPLHF. The CDR3 DNA follows: TGTGCCAGCAGTTCGCCCGGGACAGGGAACTATAATTCACCCCTCCACTTT.

The chain carries TRBV18 and TRBJ2-3; maybe TRBD2 (6 bases). CDR1 is KGHSH, CDR2 LQKENI, per germline. V shed 4 bases and J shed 1 base, with 12 bases lying between them. The CDR3 consists of 15 residues. CDR3 DNA sequence: TGTGCCAGCTCACGGGCGGGACCCGGCACAGATACGCAGTATTTT. Translating gives CASSRAGPGTDTQYF.

This chain joins TRBV28 and TRBJ2-1, with 11 bases that match TRBD2. Germline-derived CDR1 and CDR2 are MDHEN and SYDVKM. After removal of 3 bases from V and 5 bases from J, the junction contained 15 bases not matched to a gene. There are 19 residues in the CDR3. The DNA for the CDR3 is TGTGCCAGCAGTTTCAAGCTGGGTCCGGGACTAGCGGAAAACAATGAGCAGTTCTTC. Translating it yields CASSFKLGPGLAENNEQFF.

There are a few counts of this clonotype. The V gene is TRBV7-9, the J gene TRBJ2-1; D not certain. The CDR3 extends over 12 amino acids. Trimming cost V 1 base and J 7 bases, with 5 bases left between them. Germline V gene sequence: CDR1 SEHNR, CDR2 FQNEAQ (reference sequence). The CDR3 coding sequence is TGTGCCAGCAGCTTAGAAGTGAATGAGCAGTTCTTC. Amino acids: CASSLEVNEQFF.